The subject of this entry is one T cell receptor beta chain. This sample is part of a study of blood T cell repertoires in COVID-19. Turning to the study itself: Acute-phase and convalescent COVID-19 samples originated in the United States, Italy and Spain. In each case, the material was cDNA or gDNA derived from T cells, B-cell-depleted T cells, or PBMCs.

The V end was cut by 6 bases, the J end by 9 bases, with 12 bases between. This CDR3 has 13 residues. Germline-derived CDR1 and CDR2 are KGHSH and LQKENI. Patients from Seattle were sampled longitudinally, starting during active infection. Original methodology: How many nucleated cells were present was estimated from reference gene primer amplification. TCRdb's table, derived via immunoSEQ multiplex PCR, lists solely in-frame clones and lacks some. The V and J calls and clone size come from that table; D and trimming were worked out from the DNA. Here the sample spans around 190,000 clones, more than 70% being singletons.

The sample was peripheral blood. The chain carries TRBV18 and TRBJ1-6, with unresolved D. This receptor was taken from a man aged 45-65 years with COVID-19, enrolled during active disease. CDR3 in DNA: TGTGCCAGCTCCGAAGCCCCGAGTTCACCCCTCCACTTT. Protein sequence: CASSEAPSSPLHF.